The 5 T cell receptor beta chains given below trace back to one sample, sequenced in a study of blood T cells in healthy people across ages. The second PCR ran roughly 7 to 12 cycles with a sample-barcoded 5' primer and J-beta primers. TCRdb reprocessed the 5' RACE reads via MiXCR and lists one record per CDR3 protein. The sample consists of over 750,000 distinct CDR3 sequences, roughly 25% of them appearing once. These data were also reused for a study on T cells of mothers and their children.

Sequenced: blood. The receptors originated from a boy between 5 and 17 years old in good health.

CDR3 residues: CATSVGQGFDTGELFF. CDR3 sequence (DNA): TGTGCCACCAGTGTGGGACAGGGATTTGACACCGGGGAGCTGTTTTTT. The chain carries TRBV24-1 and TRBJ2-2; 9 bases are a match to TRBD1. CDR3 size: 16 residues. Losses at the gene ends were 5 bases for V and 3 bases for J; bases not matched to a gene: 6. Looked up from germline, CDR1 is KGHDR and CDR2 is SFDVKD.

This clonotype was observed a few times. This chain links TRBV12-3 or TRBV12-4 with TRBJ1-1; D gene ambiguous. Trimming removed 5 bases at V and 1 base at J, with 8 bases between. This CDR3 region has 13 residues. The CDR3 protein is CASSPGPNTEAFF. The CDR3 DNA is TGTGCCAGCAGTCCCGGACCGAACACTGAAGCTTTCTTT.

This clonotype has just a few counts. The chain is built from TRBV6-6 and TRBJ1-5, with 7 positions matching TRBD1. The CDR3 length is 15 residues. Germline CDR1 MNHNY, CDR2 SVGAGI (reference sequence). The trim removed 7 bases at V and 11 bases at J, leaving 17 bases unmatched. This chain's CDR3 is CASTIGQAASSAQHF. The CDR3 nucleotides are TGTGCCAGCACCATCGGACAGGCGGCTAGCTCGGCCCAGCATTTT.

The V call is TRBV14, the J call TRBJ2-5, with D perhaps matching TRBD2 (5 bases). Germline CDR1 and CDR2: SGHDN and FVKESK. CDR3 length: 16 residues. Trimming removed 1 base from V and 4 bases from J, with 16 bases in between. CDR3 sequence reads: CASSQALSGRRETQYF. CDR3 DNA sequence: TGTGCCAGCAGCCAAGCCCTCAGCGGCAGAAGAGAGACCCAGTACTTC.

The chain has TRBV29-1 and TRBJ2-2; 7 positions match TRBD1. V lost 4 bases to trimming and J lost 0 bases; unmatched junction nucleotides: 5. The CDR3 length is 15 residues. The germline CDR1 and CDR2 sequences are SQVTM and ANQGSEA. In DNA form, the CDR3 reads TGCAGCGTTGTTGTCGGGACAGCGAACACCGGGGAGCTGTTTTTT. Translating it yields CSVVVGTANTGELFF.